One and the same sample provided the 15 T cell receptor beta chains below, sequenced in a study of shared clonotypes between healthy human individuals. Only CD45RO-negative cells positively selected for CCR7 counted as naive CD8 cells, so terminally differentiated effector memory CD45RA+ cells were excluded. The repertoire was sequenced with immunoSEQ multiplex PCR; TCRdb's copy has only in-frame clones and lacks some. The table includes some 2,100,000 clones, under 95% detected once. The sequenced sample was naive CD8+ T cells from PBMCs. These receptors all come from a young man in good health. Some clones in this sample may be carry-over from other donors' samples.

The chain carries TRBV11-2 and TRBJ1-4; D is ambiguous. There are 15 residues in the CDR3. CDR1 is SGHAT and CDR2 is FQNNGV in the germline V gene. The V and J ends lost 4 bases and 0 bases respectively, with 9 bases between them. CDR3: CASSSHVSTNEKLFF. CDR3 sequence (DNA): TGTGCCAGCAGCTCCCACGTGTCAACTAATGAAAAACTGTTTTTT.

This chain links TRBV7-9 with TRBJ2-3; the D is unclear. V lost 5 bases to trimming and J lost 2 bases, with 17 bases between them. Germline CDR1 and CDR2: SEHNR and FQNEAQ (reference sequence). CDR3 size: 16 residues. CDR3 amino acids: CASSHVLDPFTDTQYF. The CDR3 DNA follows: TGTGCCAGCAGCCATGTCCTAGACCCCTTCACAGATACGCAGTATTTT.

The chain joins TRBV28 to TRBJ2-7, with D perhaps being TRBD1 or TRBD2 (5 bases each). With 3 bases removed from V and 2 bases from J, the gap between germline ends came to 20 bases. Germline lookup yields CDR1 MDHEN and CDR2 SYDVKM. The CDR3 totals 17 residues. In DNA form, the CDR3 reads TGTGCCAGCAGTTTTGATAGCTCTATTGGGGGAACCTACGAGCAGTACTTC. Protein sequence: CASSFDSSIGGTYEQYF.

The CDR3 is CASSPGGENTEAFF. DNA of the CDR3: TGTGCCAGCAGTCCAGGGGGCGAAAACACTGAAGCTTTCTTT. V usage is TRBV2 and J usage is TRBJ1-1, with 8 bases that match TRBD1. The trim removed 5 bases at V and 2 bases at J, leaving 4 bases unmatched. The CDR3 runs 14 residues. Germline CDR1 and CDR2: SNHLY and FYNNEI.

The rearrangement joins TRBV2 to TRBJ2-7; D remains unclear. Germline CDR1 and CDR2: SNHLY and FYNNEI. V was shortened by 6 bases and J by 2 bases, with 17 bases between the two germline ends. This CDR3 contains 15 residues. The CDR3 loop is CASSEPPSGTYEQYF. The CDR3 coding sequence is TGTGCCAGCAGCGAACCACCTTCGGGTACCTACGAGCAGTACTTC.

The V and J genes are TRBV29-1 and TRBJ2-3; 9 nucleotides match TRBD1. Germline assignment: CDR1 SQVTM and CDR2 ANQGSEA. CDR3 length equals 18 residues. V lost 3 bases, J lost 6 bases, and 19 bases stayed unmatched. CDR3 residues: CSVEGGGGQGIKLDTQYF. In DNA form, the CDR3 reads TGCAGCGTTGAGGGAGGGGGAGGACAGGGGATAAAATTGGATACGCAGTATTTT.

The table lists this clone with a count of one. This chain connects TRBV6-1 to TRBJ1-2; 9 bases are a match to TRBD1. The J segment lost 6 bases and the V segment lost 6 bases, leaving 11 bases of the junction unmatched. CDR1 MNHNS and CDR2 SASEGT come from the germline V gene. The CDR3 covers 15 residues. CDR3: CASRLGGDRVDGYTF. The CDR3 coding sequence is TGTGCCAGCAGACTAGGGGGGGACAGGGTTGATGGCTACACCTTC.

The chain uses TRBV7-8 and TRBJ2-7; 8 positions agree with TRBD1. This CDR3 has 17 residues. Germline V gene lookup returns CDR1 SGHVS and CDR2 FQNEAQ. With V trimmed by 4 bases and J by 0 bases, 11 bases remained unmatched. CDR3 protein: CASSYGGYRGSSYEQYF. The DNA for the CDR3 is TGTGCCAGCAGCTATGGGGGATACAGGGGGAGCTCCTACGAGCAGTACTTC.

This chain joins TRBV30 and TRBJ1-4; D unclear. V lost 0 bases, J lost 4 bases, and 6 bases lay in between. Germline CDR1 and CDR2: GTSNPN and SVGIG (reference sequence). CDR3 length: 13 residues. The CDR3 spells CAWSVSGNEKLFF. Written as DNA, the CDR3 is TGTGCCTGGAGTGTATCTGGTAATGAAAAACTGTTTTTT.

V is TRBV19 and J is TRBJ2-3, with 8 positions matching TRBD2. Germline V CDR1 and CDR2: LNHDA, SQIVND (reference sequence). This CDR3 is built from 14 residues. V lost 6 bases to trimming and J lost 1 base; unmatched junction nucleotides: 3. CDR3 protein: CASSGRVGTDTQYF. CDR3 DNA: TGTGCCAGTAGCGGGAGGGTGGGCACAGATACGCAGTATTTT.

The gene calls are TRBV28 and TRBJ1-2; TRBD1 matches 9 bases. Trimming removed 5 bases from V and 7 bases from J; junction bases left unmatched: 5. Germline V gene sequence: CDR1 MDHEN, CDR2 SYDVKM. The CDR3 is made up of 13 amino acids. This chain's CDR3 is CASSIQGAGGYTF. Written as DNA, the CDR3 is TGTGCCAGCAGTATACAGGGGGCGGGTGGCTACACCTTC.

This chain connects TRBV10-3 to TRBJ1-4; D may be TRBD1 (5 bases). Trimming cost V 4 bases and J 5 bases, with 14 bases left between them. Germline assignment: CDR1 ENHRY and CDR2 SYGVKD. The CDR3 spans 15 residues. CDR3 sequence: CAISVNRDGNEKLFF. CDR3 DNA sequence: TGTGCCATCAGTGTAAACCGGGACGGGAATGAAAAACTGTTTTTT.

This clone was observed a single time. The chain employs TRBV29-1 and TRBJ1-2, with D perhaps TRBD1 (6 bases). The V end was cut by 5 bases, the J end by 4 bases, with 17 bases between. The length of the CDR3 is 14 residues. Germline values: CDR1 SQVTM, CDR2 ANQGSEA. The CDR3 DNA sequence: TGCAGCGTTCTAGGGGGGGTTTCGAGCTATGGCTACACCTTC. This encodes CSVLGGVSSYGYTF.

This clone was observed a single time. The chain employs TRBV7-2 and TRBJ2-5; D is unclear. The V and J ends lost 2 bases and 7 bases respectively, with 20 bases between them. The CDR3 consists of 16 residues. CDR1 is SGHTA and CDR2 is FQGNSA in the germline V gene. For the CDR3, the DNA is TGTGCCAGCAGCTTATTAGGCGGAATTCAAAGTGGGACCCAGTACTTC. Residues: CASSLLGGIQSGTQYF.

The rearrangement uses TRBV11-3 and TRBJ2-7; 7 bases align to TRBD1. CDR1 and CDR2 (germline): SGHNT, YENEEA. Unmatched junction bases numbered 13, after V lost 4 bases and J lost 7 bases. This CDR3 has 15 residues. The CDR3 DNA is TGTGCCAGCAGCTCCAGGCCTTCACAGGGGTCAGAGCAGTACTTC. This codes for CASSSRPSQGSEQYF.